These 23 T cell receptor beta chains were sequenced from one sample in a study of T-cell memory formation after mild COVID-19. TCRdb redid the calling of the 5' RACE reads with MiXCR, one entry per CDR3 protein. There are hundreds of thousands of distinct CDR3 sequences in the sample; 18% occur only once, and about 12% lies in the top ten. Sequenced material: PBMCs or a T cell subset sorted from them (not recorded which). The receptors originated from an adult woman who had mild COVID-19 (a few samples of this study predate the infection). Cell type and time point are not known.

V usage is TRBV7-9 and J usage is TRBJ1-3, with TRBD1 as a possible D gene (6 bases). V was shortened by 5 bases and J by 8 bases, with 13 bases between the two germline ends. Germline V gene data show CDR1 as SEHNR and CDR2 as FQNEAQ (reference sequence). The CDR3 sequence is 13 residues long. CDR3 in DNA: TGTGCCAGCAGCCGGACTAACAGGGACACCATATATTTT. This gives the protein CASSRTNRDTIYF.

This chain links TRBV27 with TRBJ2-7; no clear D. The CDR3 runs to 9 residues. V dropped 10 bases and J dropped 5 bases, with 6 bases sitting between them. The germline gives CDR1 MNHEY, CDR2 SMNVEV (reference sequence). The CDR3: CATRHEQYF. CDR3 in DNA: TGTGCCACCCGACACGAGCAGTACTTC.

This clonotype was observed at least ten times. The chain combines TRBV6-5 with TRBJ2-5; tentative D call: TRBD2 (6 bases). From germline, CDR1 is MNHEY and CDR2 SVGAGI. CDR3 length: 15 amino acids. Trimming took 0 bases from V and 7 from J, leaving 15 bases between them. CDR3 coding DNA: TGTGCCAGCAGTTACTCAACAGATCTCGGGGGGACCCAGTACTTC. Translated, it gives CASSYSTDLGGTQYF.

V is TRBV14 and J is TRBJ2-7; 11 nucleotides line up with TRBD2. This CDR3 contains 19 residues. The trim removed 1 base at V and 7 bases at J, leaving 18 bases unmatched. Germline V gene lookup returns CDR1 SGHDN and CDR2 FVKESK. CDR3 amino acids: CASSQAAGTSGSWTGEQYF. CDR3 DNA: TGTGCCAGCAGCCAAGCTGCCGGCACTAGCGGGAGTTGGACGGGGGAGCAGTACTTC.

This clonotype showed up just a few times. The chain recombines TRBV6-5 with TRBJ2-7; 9 bases map to TRBD1. Germline CDR1 is MNHEY and CDR2 is SVGAGI. The CDR3 length is 15 residues. V shed 5 bases, J shed 2 bases, and the junction held 7 bases outside the gene matches. The CDR3 protein is CASSNTGTGTYEQYF. The CDR3 DNA is TGTGCCAGCAGTAACACTGGGACAGGGACCTACGAGCAGTACTTC.

This clonotype was seen only once. This chain links TRBV6-5 with TRBJ2-7; D remains ambiguous. CDR3 size: 14 residues. The germline V and J ends were trimmed by 0 bases and 0 bases, with 6 bases remaining between them. Germline V gene lookup returns CDR1 MNHEY and CDR2 SVGAGI. CDR3 sequence: CASSYSSASYEQYF. The DNA of the CDR3 is TGTGCCAGCAGTTACTCGTCGGCCTCCTACGAGCAGTACTTC.

In its sample, this clonotype was seen a few times. This rearrangement joins TRBV6-6 to TRBJ2-3; unclear D gene. CDR3 length: 17 amino acids. V lost 5 bases and J lost 2, with 20 bases in between. The V gene's germline CDR1 is MNHNY and CDR2 SVGAGI (reference sequence). The CDR3 DNA reads as TGTGCCAGCAGTGCATCAGAGTTAGGAGTTGACACAGATACGCAGTATTTT. Its protein is CASSASELGVDTDTQYF.

This clonotype turned up a few times. V is TRBV4-1 and J is TRBJ2-2; TRBD2 matches 11 bases. Germline V gives CDR1 MGHRA, CDR2 YSYEKL. The CDR3 loop spans 18 amino acids. V was pared by 1 base and J by 7 bases, with 11 bases of the junction left unmatched. The CDR3 sequence: CASSQVIGTSGPGGELFF. As DNA, the CDR3 is TGCGCCAGCAGCCAAGTCATCGGGACTAGCGGTCCTGGCGGGGAGCTGTTTTTT.

This clonotype was counted only a few times. The gene calls are TRBV29-1 and TRBJ2-1, with D possibly TRBD1 on 6 matching bases. From germline, CDR1 is SQVTM and CDR2 ANQGSEA. The CDR3 has 12 residues. V lost 4 bases to trimming and J lost 2 bases, with 6 bases between them. This CDR3 reads CSVGTAYNEQFF. The DNA for the CDR3 is TGCAGCGTTGGGACAGCCTACAATGAGCAGTTCTTC.

The sample holds many counts of this clonotype. The chain joins TRBV5-6 to TRBJ2-7, with D possibly called TRBD1 or TRBD2 (5 bases each). Trimming cost V 4 bases and J 6 bases, with 11 bases left between them. The CDR3 is 12 residues long. The germline CDR1 and CDR2 sequences are SGHDT and YYEEEE. The chain's CDR3 is CASSQTGAEQYF. CDR3 sequence (DNA): TGTGCCAGCAGCCAGACCGGGGCCGAGCAGTACTTC.

This clonotype came up a few times. This rearrangement joins TRBV19 to TRBJ2-3, with 9 bases lining up with TRBD1. The CDR3 runs 16 residues. CDR1 and CDR2 from the germline V gene are LNHDA and SQIVND (reference sequence). J gave up 2 bases and V 7 bases, and 10 bases lay outside the gene matches. As DNA, the CDR3 is TGTGCCAGTAAAGACAAGGGGACAGGGAACACAGATACGCAGTATTTT. Translation gives CASKDKGTGNTDTQYF. Combining the CDR3 with reference TRBV19 and TRBJ2-3 gives the whole variable domain DGGITQSPKYLFRKEGQNVTLSCEQNLNHDAMYWYRQDPGQGLRLIYYSQIVNDFQKGDIAEGYSVSREKKESFPLTVTSAQKNPTAFYLCASKDKGTGNTDTQYFGPGTRLTVL.

This rearrangement joins TRBV5-1 to TRBJ2-1; 9 bases map to TRBD2. The CDR3 is 15 amino acids. The germline V gene encodes CDR1 SGHRS and CDR2 YFSETQ. Trimming at V came to 2 bases and at J to 7 bases, leaving 7 bases not matched to a gene. The CDR3 spells CASSFGSGGGNEQFF. CDR3 bases: TGCGCCAGCAGCTTCGGTAGCGGGGGAGGTAATGAGCAGTTCTTC.

The chain couples TRBV10-3 to TRBJ1-1; weak D call: TRBD1 (5 bases). The CDR3 extends over 14 amino acids. From germline, CDR1 is ENHRY and CDR2 SYGVKD. Trimming left V 4 bases short and J 0 bases short, with 9 bases between. CDR3 amino acids: CAISVRGLNTEAFF. The CDR3 bases are TGTGCCATCAGTGTAAGGGGCCTGAACACTGAAGCTTTCTTT.

This clonotype appeared a few times. V is TRBV12-3 or TRBV12-4 and J is TRBJ2-1, with D perhaps matching TRBD1 (5 bases). The CDR3 length is 15 residues. V lost 3 bases and J lost 6, with 15 bases in between. DNA of the CDR3: TGTGCCAGCAGTTTTCTTTTGGACACCGGCAATGAGCAGTTCTTC. Residues: CASSFLLDTGNEQFF.

In this sample, this clonotype turned up a few times. The gene calls are TRBV6-5 and TRBJ1-5; TRBD1 is a possible D gene (5 bases). V lost 2 bases and J lost 5, with 7 bases in between. CDR3 length: 13 amino acids. Germline V lookup: CDR1 MNHEY, CDR2 SVGAGI. CDR3 coding DNA: TGTGCCAGCAGTTACACAGGCTATCAGCCCCAGCATTTT. This sequence encodes CASSYTGYQPQHF.

The chain recombines TRBV24-1 with TRBJ2-7; D unclear. Per germline, CDR1 KGHDR and CDR2 SFDVKD. Trimming took off 2 bases at V and 6 bases at J, with 10 bases between the two ends. This CDR3 comprises 13 residues. The CDR3 spells CATSDYEAGEQYF. Here the CDR3 DNA reads TGTGCCACCAGTGATTACGAGGCTGGCGAGCAGTACTTC.

The rearrangement joins TRBV20-1 to TRBJ2-7; 9 bases match TRBD2. This CDR3 spans 13 amino acids. Per the germline V gene, CDR1 is DFQATT and CDR2 is SNEGSKA (reference sequence). J lost 2 bases, V lost 5 bases, and 4 bases had no gene match. CDR3 in DNA: TGCAGTGCTGGCGGGAGGGAAACCTACGAGCAGTACTTC. It translates to CSAGGRETYEQYF.

The chain combines TRBV19 with TRBJ1-6, with no clear D. In germline, CDR1 is LNHDA, CDR2 SQIVND (reference sequence). Trimming cost V 5 bases and J 3 bases, with 17 bases left between them. The CDR3 is made up of 17 amino acids. The CDR3 is CASSLNREHRYNSPLHF. CDR3 coding DNA: TGTGCCAGTAGTCTCAATAGGGAGCACCGCTATAATTCACCCCTCCACTTT. Complete variable domain (other parts from reference TRBV19 and TRBJ1-6): DGGITQSPKYLFRKEGQNVTLSCEQNLNHDAMYWYRQDPGQGLRLIYYSQIVNDFQKGDIAEGYSVSREKKESFPLTVTSAQKNPTAFYLCASSLNREHRYNSPLHFGNGTRLTVT.

The chain couples TRBV7-6 to TRBJ2-7; TRBD2 aligns across 7 bases. J was trimmed by 0 bases and V by 5 bases; bases with no gene match: 13. CDR1 SGHVS and CDR2 FNYEAQ come from the germline V gene. This CDR3 has 17 amino acids. The CDR3 spells CASSEGRGSRSSYEQYF. CDR3 nucleotide sequence: TGTGCCAGCAGCGAGGGGCGCGGGAGTCGGTCCTCCTACGAGCAGTACTTC.

This clonotype was seen a handful of times. The rearrangement joins TRBV4-1 to TRBJ2-7, with 11 bases lining up with TRBD1. Germline V gene data show CDR1 as MGHRA and CDR2 as YSYEKL. The junction had 7 bases not matched to a gene; V was cut back by 6 bases and J by 3 bases. The CDR3 is 15 residues long. The CDR3 DNA is TGCGCCAGCAGTTGGGGACAGGGGGAAAGCTACGAGCAGTACTTC. This codes for CASSWGQGESYEQYF.

This rearrangement joins TRBV10-3 to TRBJ2-7; no firm D call. Germline CDR1 ENHRY, CDR2 SYGVKD. The CDR3 length is 12 residues. Trimming stripped 3 bases from V and 4 bases from J, with 7 bases between. CDR3 nucleotides: TGTGCCATCAGTGATCACGAATACGAGCAGTACTTC. Its translation is CAISDHEYEQYF.

This clonotype has a count of ten or more. CDR3: CASSPGTGNEQYF. DNA of the CDR3: TGTGCCAGCAGTCCCGGGACAGGAAACGAGCAGTACTTC. J is TRBJ2-7 and V is TRBV25-1; 8 positions match TRBD1. The germline V gene has CDR1 MGHDK and CDR2 SYGVNS. The trim removed 5 bases at V and 5 bases at J, leaving 5 bases unmatched. The CDR3 covers 13 residues.

The chain couples TRBV7-9 to TRBJ2-7; 9 nucleotides match TRBD2. The germline CDR1 and CDR2 sequences are SEHNR and FQNEAQ (reference sequence). The CDR3 has 16 amino acids. V was clipped by 2 bases and J by 5 bases; unmatched bases: 10. The CDR3 sequence is CASSLRWAGGLDEQYF. The CDR3, as DNA: TGTGCCAGCAGCTTAAGGTGGGCGGGGGGGCTCGACGAGCAGTACTTC. Full variable domain (remainder filled in from reference TRBV7-9 and TRBJ2-7): DTGVSQNPRHKITKRGQNVTFRCDPISEHNRLYWYRQTLGQGPEFLTYFQNEAQLEKSRLLSDRFSAERPKGSFSTLEIQRTEQGDSAMYLCASSLRWAGGLDEQYFGPGTRLTVT.